The 32 T cell receptor beta chains listed next were all sequenced from one sample in a study of T-cell memory formation after mild COVID-19. Via MiXCR, TCRdb re-called the 5' RACE reads, giving one row per CDR3 protein. This sample yields about 320,000 distinct CDR3 sequences, of which over 11% are seen a single time; approximately 22% belongs to the top ten. The sample consisted of PBMCs or a T cell subset sorted from them (not recorded which). The source is a man younger than 35 who had mild COVID-19 (a few samples of this study predate the infection). Cell type and time point are not known.

The sample holds many counts of this clonotype. The rearrangement uses TRBV3-1 and TRBJ1-1; D may be TRBD1 (6 bases). V was cut by 4 bases and J by 6 bases, with 18 bases left in between. This CDR3 comprises 15 residues. In germline, CDR1 is LGHDT, CDR2 YNNKEL (reference sequence). CDR3 protein: CASSLAGLGAAEAFF. Here the CDR3 DNA reads TGTGCCAGCAGCCTCGCGGGTTTGGGGGCCGCTGAAGCTTTCTTT.

The V and J genes are TRBV5-4 and TRBJ1-6; D is undetermined. The ends were cut back, 4 bases at V and 6 bases at J, with 8 bases in the middle. Germline-derived CDR1 and CDR2 are SGHNT and YYREEE (reference sequence). This CDR3 has 13 residues. The CDR3 DNA follows: TGTGCCAGCAGCGAGGACCTTAATTCACCCCTCCACTTT. It yields the protein CASSEDLNSPLHF.

This clonotype was detected only a few times. This rearrangement joins TRBV12-3 or TRBV12-4 to TRBJ2-5; D not resolved. This CDR3 region has 12 residues. V lost 1 base, J lost 7 bases, and 7 bases lay in between. DNA for the CDR3: TGTGCCAGCAGTTTAGACAAGTCGACCCAGTACTTC. It specifies CASSLDKSTQYF.

The chain recombines TRBV5-1 with TRBJ2-1, with D tentatively TRBD1 (6 bases). The germline V and J ends were trimmed by 5 bases and 5 bases, with 14 bases remaining between them. The V gene's germline CDR1 is SGHRS and CDR2 YFSETQ. The CDR3 length is 14 residues. The CDR3 loop reads CASSSGQPHNEQFF. DNA of the CDR3: TGCGCCAGCAGTTCCGGACAGCCCCACAATGAGCAGTTCTTC. The full variable domain, with the rest looked up from reference TRBV5-1 and TRBJ2-1, is KAGVTQTPRYLIKTRGQQVTLSCSPISGHRSVSWYQQTPGQGLQFLFEYFSETQRNKGNFPGRFSGRQFSNSRSEMNVSTLELGDSALYLCASSSGQPHNEQFFGPGTRLTVL.

The table lists this clonotype with a count of one. J is TRBJ2-1 and V is TRBV20-1, with 10 positions matching TRBD2. V dropped 7 bases and J dropped 9; count of bases not matched to a gene: 18. The CDR3 has 16 amino acids. Per germline, CDR1 DFQATT and CDR2 SNEGSKA (reference sequence). In nucleotides, the CDR3 is TGCAGTGTTGTCCTTGGGGGAGCGGGGGGGCCAGGTGAGCAGTTCTTC. It is translated as CSVVLGGAGGPGEQFF.

The chain carries TRBV12-3 or TRBV12-4 and TRBJ2-5; no definite D call. Trimming removed 3 bases from V and 4 bases from J, with 15 bases in between. The CDR3 is made up of 15 amino acids. CDR3 bases: TGTGCCAGCAGTTTTTACGCGGAATCAGGAGAGACCCAGTACTTC. As protein: CASSFYAESGETQYF.

The chain carries TRBV6-2 or TRBV6-3 and TRBJ2-4; unclear D gene. This CDR3 contains 15 residues. Germline-derived CDR1 and CDR2 are MNHEY and SVGEGT. V was pared by 7 bases and J by 1 base, with 14 bases between. CDR3 in DNA: TGTGCCAGCACCTCAATCCGTACCGCCAAAAACATTCAGTACTTC. This codes for CASTSIRTAKNIQYF.

This chain connects TRBV3-1 to TRBJ2-7; TRBD2 aligns across 8 bases. Unmatched junction bases numbered 14, after V lost 3 bases and J lost 7 bases. Germline-derived CDR1 and CDR2 are LGHDT and YNNKEL (reference sequence). The CDR3 has 16 residues. The CDR3 loop is CASSQRTGTSRREQYF. The CDR3 DNA sequence: TGTGCCAGCAGCCAGAGGACCGGGACTAGTAGAAGAGAGCAGTACTTC.

This clonotype was counted only a few times. The rearrangement uses TRBV28 and TRBJ1-5; unclear D gene. The germline V gene has CDR1 MDHEN and CDR2 SYDVKM. Trimming took 2 bases from V and 1 from J, leaving 12 bases between them. This CDR3 comprises 16 residues. CDR3 nucleotides: TGTGCCAGCAGTTTAGTGGCCAGCAGGAGCAATCAGCCCCAGCATTTT. It yields the protein CASSLVASRSNQPQHF.

The V gene is TRBV6-6, the J gene TRBJ2-4; D remains unclear. This CDR3 contains 12 residues. From germline, CDR1 is MNHNY and CDR2 SVGAGI (reference sequence). V was cut by 8 bases and J by 2 bases, with 7 bases left in between. For the CDR3, the DNA is TGTGCCAGCCAAGACACCAAAAACATTCAGTACTTC. Its protein product is CASQDTKNIQYF.

The chain is built from TRBV5-1 and TRBJ1-2, with 7 bases fitting TRBD1. The germline CDR1 and CDR2 sequences are SGHRS and YFSETQ. J gave up 5 bases and V 5 bases, and 3 bases lay outside the gene matches. This CDR3 spans 12 amino acids. The CDR3 DNA reads TGCGCCAGCAGACTGGGACAGTATGGCTACACCTTC. It specifies CASRLGQYGYTF.

This clonotype was counted between two and nine times. V usage is TRBV5-5 and J usage is TRBJ2-4; 7 positions match TRBD2. The germline CDR1 and CDR2 sequences are SGHKS and YYEKEE (reference sequence). With 0 bases clipped from V and 8 bases from J, the junction kept 5 bases outside the gene matches. This CDR3 is built from 14 residues. CDR3 region: CASSLAGGTDIQYF. The CDR3 DNA follows: TGTGCCAGCAGCTTGGCCGGGGGGACGGACATTCAGTACTTC.

This chain uses TRBV28 with TRBJ2-7, with TRBD1 as a possible D gene (6 bases). Per the germline V gene, CDR1 is MDHEN and CDR2 is SYDVKM. The CDR3 contains 12 residues. The V end lost 7 bases, the J end lost 4 bases, and 11 bases lay between the germline ends. This CDR3 is CASNIRGYEQYV. The CDR3 DNA follows: TGTGCCAGCAATATCAGGGGATACGAGCAGTACGTC.

This clonotype was detected only a few times. This sequence joins TRBV10-2 and TRBJ2-7, with a weak D call TRBD1 (6 bases). Looked up from germline, CDR1 is WSHSY and CDR2 is SAAADI. Between the trimmed V and J ends, which lost 10 bases and 2 bases, there was a span of 12 bases. The CDR3 has 12 residues. CDR3 bases: TGCGCCATCGGACAGATGCCCTACGAGCAGTACTTC. It yields the protein CAIGQMPYEQYF.

This clonotype was observed a few times. The chain combines TRBV7-9 with TRBJ2-2; D is unclear. CDR3 length: 14 residues. The germline V gene has CDR1 SEHNR and CDR2 FQNEAQ (reference sequence). V was shortened by 3 bases and J by 7 bases, with 12 bases between the two germline ends. In DNA form, the CDR3 reads TGTGCCAGCAGCTTGGTTGAACATATCGGGGAGCTGTTTTTT. Residues: CASSLVEHIGELFF.

This clonotype was seen a handful of times. The chain uses TRBV28 and TRBJ2-7; TRBD1 is a possible D gene (6 bases). V was shortened by 1 base and J by 6 bases, with 13 bases between the two germline ends. Germline lookup yields CDR1 MDHEN and CDR2 SYDVKM. This CDR3 is 14 amino acids long. The CDR3: CASSLSSTGLEQYV. CDR3 bases: TGTGCCAGCAGTTTATCCTCCACAGGGCTCGAGCAGTACGTC.

In its sample, this clonotype was seen many times. This chain uses TRBV7-2 with TRBJ1-6; the D gene is possibly TRBD1 (6 bases). In germline, CDR1 is SGHTA, CDR2 FQGNSA. The CDR3 is 16 residues long. V lost 10 bases and J lost 7, with 23 bases in between. The CDR3 coding sequence is TGTGCCACTAAGAGCCGCGGGGGGGGCGCGAATTCACCCCTCCACTTT. Translating it yields CATKSRGGGANSPLHF.

The chain has TRBV12-3 or TRBV12-4 and TRBJ2-5; 7 nucleotides agree with TRBD2. CDR3 length: 15 amino acids. V was clipped by 3 bases and J by 5 bases; unmatched bases: 9. Here the CDR3 reads CASSLTSRVGETQYF. The CDR3 bases are TGTGCCAGCAGTTTGACTAGCAGGGTGGGGGAGACCCAGTACTTC.

In its sample, this clonotype was seen a few times. V usage is TRBV7-3 and J usage is TRBJ2-5; D may be TRBD2 (5 bases). V lost 5 bases and J 5 bases, leaving 12 bases between the germline ends. The CDR3 consists of 13 residues. Germline lookup yields CDR1 SGHTA and CDR2 FQGTGA. CDR3 loop: CASSPERAETQYF. In DNA, the CDR3 is TGTGCCAGCAGCCCTGAGAGGGCTGAGACCCAGTACTTC.

The chain carries TRBV6-5 and TRBJ1-1; no clear D. Germline CDR1 is MNHEY and CDR2 is SVGAGI. The CDR3 is made up of 15 amino acids. V was shortened by 5 bases and J by 0 bases, with 13 bases between the two germline ends. The CDR3 region is CASSLNVPMNTEAFF. The CDR3 nucleotides are TGTGCCAGCAGTCTCAATGTGCCCATGAACACTGAAGCTTTCTTT.

This clonotype has more than one count but fewer than ten. In nucleotides, the CDR3 is TGTGCCAGCAGCTTGTTGGCCAGGGGGCGCGGGGGCCCGAACACCGGGGAGCTGTTTTTT. Translation: CASSLLARGRGGPNTGELFF. The chain recombines TRBV5-5 with TRBJ2-2; a weak D match, TRBD1 (8 bases). V gave up 1 base and J gave up 0 bases, with 22 bases separating them. Germline-derived CDR1 and CDR2 are SGHKS and YYEKEE (reference sequence). This CDR3 spans 20 amino acids.

This clonotype showed up just a few times. The chain is built from TRBV12-3 or TRBV12-4 and TRBJ1-2, with a tentative D call TRBD1 (5 bases). The CDR3 has 13 residues. V lost 5 bases and J lost 6, with 13 bases in between. CDR3 amino acids: CASSPGFQNGYTF. The CDR3, as DNA: TGTGCCAGCAGTCCAGGGTTTCAGAATGGCTACACCTTC.

CDR3 sequence: CSARDRDRGSEKLFF. For the CDR3, the DNA is TGCAGTGCTAGAGATCGAGACAGGGGCTCCGAAAAACTGTTTTTT. The V call is TRBV20-1, the J call TRBJ1-4; 8 bases fit TRBD1. V lost 0 bases and J lost 8; bases outside the gene matches: 8. CDR3 size: 15 residues. Germline loops: CDR1 DFQATT, CDR2 SNEGSKA (reference sequence).

In this sample, this clonotype turned up many times. CDR3 in amino acids: CSARGLASRYEQYF. The CDR3 DNA is TGCAGTGCTAGAGGGTTAGCGTCCCGCTACGAGCAGTACTTC. This chain uses TRBV20-1 with TRBJ2-7; tentative D call: TRBD2 (5 bases). This CDR3 is built from 14 residues. The V gene's germline CDR1 is DFQATT and CDR2 SNEGSKA (reference sequence). V lost 1 base and J 3 bases, leaving 13 bases between the germline ends.

As DNA, the CDR3 is TGTGCCAGCACGAGGGATGGGACAGATACGCAGTATTTT. Residues: CASTRDGTDTQYF. This chain links TRBV11-3 with TRBJ2-3; possibly TRBD2 for D (5 bases). Between the trimmed V and J ends, which lost 7 bases and 3 bases, there was a span of 11 bases. The CDR3 is made up of 13 amino acids. Looked up from germline, CDR1 is SGHNT and CDR2 is YENEEA.

This clonotype was recorded at least ten times. The CDR3 reads CASSPRTSPDTQYF. Here the CDR3 DNA reads TGCGCCAGCAGCCCGCGGACTAGCCCGGATACGCAGTATTTT. The chain links TRBV5-1 to TRBJ2-3, with 8 bases that match TRBD2. The length of the CDR3 is 14 residues. From germline, CDR1 is SGHRS and CDR2 YFSETQ. Trimming removed 4 bases from V and 6 bases from J; junction bases left unmatched: 7.

This clonotype was seen a handful of times. V usage is TRBV29-1 and J usage is TRBJ1-1; the D is unclear. CDR1 is SQVTM and CDR2 is ANQGSEA in the germline V gene. The CDR3 spans 11 residues. V was pared by 6 bases and J by 6 bases, with 11 bases between. The CDR3 DNA reads TGCAGCGTCCCTCACAGCGCTGAAGCTTTCTTT. Its translation is CSVPHSAEAFF.

V usage is TRBV7-9 and J usage is TRBJ2-5, with TRBD2 identical over 7 bases. Trimming removed 5 bases from V and 2 bases from J; junction bases left unmatched: 8. There are 15 residues in the CDR3. Germline CDR1 reads SEHNR; CDR2 reads FQNEAQ (reference sequence). The CDR3 reads CASSPIEAGQETQYF. The CDR3, as DNA: TGTGCCAGCAGCCCAATTGAAGCGGGGCAAGAGACCCAGTACTTC.

This chain connects TRBV18 to TRBJ2-4; TRBD1 agrees at 8 bases. The germline gives CDR1 KGHSH, CDR2 LQKENI. The CDR3 is 14 residues long. The ends lost 6 bases at V and 5 bases at J; junction bases unmatched: 6. CDR3 region: CASSSGQDQNIQYF. The CDR3 DNA reads as TGTGCCAGCTCGTCGGGACAGGATCAAAACATTCAGTACTTC.

This chain uses TRBV20-1 with TRBJ2-5; 8 bases line up with TRBD2. The CDR3 length is 15 residues. Germline V gene data show CDR1 as DFQATT and CDR2 as SNEGSKA (reference sequence). With 1 base clipped from V and 5 bases from J, the junction kept 9 bases outside the gene matches. CDR3 DNA sequence: TGCAGTGCTAGAGGTGGCGGGGGGCATTGGGAGACCCAGTACTTC. Translated, it gives CSARGGGGHWETQYF.

There are a few counts of this clonotype. V gene TRBV2 combines with J gene TRBJ2-2; possible D gene TRBD1, 6 bases. Germline CDR1 SNHLY, CDR2 FYNNEI. This CDR3 contains 15 residues. V was cut by 2 bases and J by 4 bases, with 11 bases left in between. For the CDR3, the DNA is TGTGCCAGCAGTGAACGGTCAGGGGTCACCGGGGAGCTGTTTTTT. Translated, it gives CASSERSGVTGELFF.

This clonotype was seen many times. The rearrangement links TRBV29-1 to TRBJ1-2; D not certain. CDR3 length: 11 residues. Germline V gene sequence: CDR1 SQVTM, CDR2 ANQGSEA. V was shortened by 7 bases and J by 11 bases, with 17 bases between the two germline ends. CDR3 bases: TGCAGCGCCTGGAGACAATTCGAGTACACCTTC. Protein sequence: CSAWRQFEYTF.